This is a list of T cell receptor beta chains from one sample in a study of blood T cell repertoires in COVID-19. TCRdb's table, derived via immunoSEQ multiplex PCR, lists solely in-frame clones and lacks some. The top ten hold roughly 5.9% of the sample, which has some 190,000 clones, about 83% seen once. The sample consisted of PBMCs or T cells enriched from blood (not recorded which). All receptors derive from a man in his forties or fifties with acute COVID-19. Each CDR3 is given with its conserved first and last residue. D genes are given only for firm matches. Expanded clones get a size class; other rows say once, few or many, or leave the size out.

CDR3 protein: CASSSRGLPSYEQYF; CDR3 DNA: TGTGCCAGCAGCTCAAGGGGGTTACCCTCCTACGAGCAGTACTTC; V gene: TRBV27; J gene: TRBJ2-7; D gene: NA; CDR3 length: 15; clone size: NA
CDR3 protein: CASSRVGQGGYGYTF; CDR3 DNA: TGTGCCAGCAGCCGCGTGGGACAGGGGGGCTATGGCTACACCTTC; V gene: TRBV3-1/TRBV3-2; J gene: TRBJ1-2; D gene: TRBD1; CDR3 length: 15; clone size: NA
CDR3 protein: CASSSVTGVTYEQYF; CDR3 DNA: TGTGCCAGCAGTTCGGTGACAGGGGTCACCTACGAGCAGTACTTC; V gene: TRBV27; J gene: TRBJ2-7; D gene: TRBD1; CDR3 length: 15; clone size: few
CDR3 protein: CASSLGAGNTIYF; CDR3 DNA: TGTGCCAGCAGTCTCGGGGCTGGAAACACCATATATTTT; V gene: TRBV12-3/TRBV12-4; J gene: TRBJ1-3; D gene: NA; CDR3 length: 13; clone size: NA
CDR3 protein: CASSLGRWVEQYF; CDR3 DNA: TGTGCCAGCAGTTTAGGGAGATGGGTCGAGCAGTACTTC; V gene: TRBV28; J gene: TRBJ2-7; D gene: NA; CDR3 length: 13; clone size: NA
CDR3 protein: CASSTDRGNPAVF; CDR3 DNA: TGTGCCAGCAGTACGGATCGGGGGAACCCGGCAGTTTTT; V gene: TRBV6-5; J gene: TRBJ2-3; D gene: NA; CDR3 length: 13; clone size: once
CDR3 protein: CASSIRVAGGPGDTQYF; CDR3 DNA: TGTGCCAGTAGTATTCGGGTAGCGGGAGGGCCCGGAGATACGCAGTATTTT; V gene: TRBV19; J gene: TRBJ2-3; D gene: TRBD2; CDR3 length: 17; clone size: once
CDR3 protein: CASSLAGLREQYF; CDR3 DNA: TGCGCCAGCAGCTTGGCGGGTCTTCGGGAGCAGTACTTC; V gene: TRBV5-1; J gene: TRBJ2-7; D gene: NA; CDR3 length: 13; clone size: NA
CDR3 protein: CASSQEWRGPNEKLFF; CDR3 DNA: TGCGCCAGCAGCCAAGAATGGCGCGGCCCCAATGAAAAACTGTTTTTT; V gene: TRBV4-3; J gene: TRBJ1-4; D gene: NA; CDR3 length: 16; clone size: NA
CDR3 protein: CASHPAADRRRGTNEKLFF; CDR3 DNA: TGCGCCTCCCACCCGGCGGCGGACAGACGAAGGGGAACTAATGAAAAACTGTTTTTT; V gene: TRBV10-1; J gene: TRBJ1-4; D gene: NA; CDR3 length: 19; clone size: NA
CDR3 protein: CASSVGTSNTGELFF; CDR3 DNA: TGTGCCAGCAGTGTAGGGACTTCAAACACCGGGGAGCTGTTTTTT; V gene: TRBV2; J gene: TRBJ2-2; D gene: NA; CDR3 length: 15; clone size: NA
CDR3 protein: CASSPGQISYNEQFF; CDR3 DNA: TGTGCCAGCAGCCCAGGACAGATTTCCTACAATGAGCAGTTCTTC; V gene: TRBV5-8; J gene: TRBJ2-1; D gene: NA; CDR3 length: 15; clone size: NA
CDR3 protein: CASKGLDLNEQFF; CDR3 DNA: TGTGCCAGCAAGGGACTAGACCTAAATGAGCAGTTCTTC; V gene: TRBV12-3/TRBV12-4; J gene: TRBJ2-1; D gene: TRBD2; CDR3 length: 13; clone size: NA
CDR3 protein: CASSLVDPGEKVQHF; CDR3 DNA: TGTGCCAGCAGCTTAGTCGATCCAGGGGAGAAGGTCCAGCATTTT; V gene: TRBV7-9; J gene: TRBJ1-5; D gene: NA; CDR3 length: 15; clone size: NA
CDR3 protein: CASSQTGGSNGYTF; CDR3 DNA: TGTGCCAGCAGCCAGACAGGGGGCTCGAATGGCTACACCTTC; V gene: TRBV6-5; J gene: TRBJ1-2; D gene: TRBD1; CDR3 length: 14; clone size: NA
CDR3 protein: CSAASGDNEQFF; CDR3 DNA: TGCAGCGCTGCCTCAGGGGACAATGAGCAGTTCTTC; V gene: TRBV29-1; J gene: TRBJ2-1; D gene: NA; CDR3 length: 12; clone size: NA
CDR3 protein: CASSLNGGVAEKLFF; CDR3 DNA: TGCGCCAGCAGCTTGAACGGAGGGGTGGCTGAAAAACTGTTTTTT; V gene: TRBV5-1; J gene: TRBJ1-4; D gene: NA; CDR3 length: 15; clone size: NA
CDR3 protein: CASSPVSGRTYEQYF; CDR3 DNA: TGCGCCAGCAGCCCAGTTTCCGGGAGAACCTACGAGCAGTACTTC; V gene: TRBV4-1; J gene: TRBJ2-7; D gene: NA; CDR3 length: 15; clone size: NA
CDR3 protein: CASVFGTFVGYTF; CDR3 DNA: TGTGCCAGCGTCTTCGGGACATTCGTCGGCTACACCTTC; V gene: TRBV2; J gene: TRBJ1-2; D gene: NA; CDR3 length: 13; clone size: NA
CDR3 protein: CASRGTGGYQPQHF; CDR3 DNA: TGTGCCAGCAGAGGGACCGGGGGGTATCAGCCCCAGCATTTT; V gene: TRBV6-5; J gene: TRBJ1-5; D gene: NA; CDR3 length: 14; clone size: NA
CDR3 protein: CATSRDTPNAHEQFF; CDR3 DNA: TGTGCCACCAGCAGAGATACACCGAACGCCCATGAGCAGTTCTTC; V gene: TRBV15; J gene: TRBJ2-1; D gene: NA; CDR3 length: 15; clone size: NA
CDR3 protein: CASSPGTGERSEAFF; CDR3 DNA: TGCGCCAGCAGCCCGGGGACAGGGGAAAGGTCTGAAGCTTTCTTT; V gene: TRBV5-1; J gene: TRBJ1-1; D gene: TRBD1; CDR3 length: 15; clone size: NA